Shown below are 30 T cell receptor beta chains from a single sample sequenced in a study of blood T cell repertoires in COVID-19. The protocol was immunoSEQ multiplex PCR, while the TCRdb copy is restricted to in-frame clones and leaves out a portion. This table holds 150,000 to 200,000 clones, roughly 82% found once. The specimen was peripheral blood. These receptors all come from a woman aged 40 to 50 with COVID-19, enrolled during active disease.

The table lists this clone with a count of one. J is TRBJ2-5 and V is TRBV10-2; D remains unclear. Germline lookup yields CDR1 WSHSY and CDR2 SAAADI. V lost 3 bases, J lost 2 bases, and 16 bases lay in between. The CDR3 extends over 16 amino acids. The CDR3 is CASSDVLESLQETQYF. In nucleotides, the CDR3 is TGCGCCAGCAGTGATGTTTTGGAGTCTCTTCAAGAGACCCAGTACTTC.

V is TRBV5-1 and J is TRBJ2-5; 14 nucleotides agree with TRBD2. The CDR3 has 16 residues. V lost 1 base and J lost 4; bases outside the gene matches: 3. CDR1 SGHRS and CDR2 YFSETQ come from the germline V gene. CDR3 sequence reads: CASSLLGTSGRETQYF. The DNA for the CDR3 is TGCGCCAGCAGCTTGTTGGGGACTAGCGGGAGAGAGACCCAGTACTTC.

The V and J genes are TRBV19 and TRBJ2-2; TRBD2 might be the D (5 bases). Germline V gene lookup returns CDR1 LNHDA and CDR2 SQIVND (reference sequence). V shed 10 bases and J shed 6 bases, with 15 bases lying between them. The CDR3 spans 13 residues. CDR3 nucleotides: TGTGCCATTAAATCCCCCGGGGCCGGGGAGCTGTTTTTT. Its protein is CAIKSPGAGELFF.

This chain connects TRBV6-5 to TRBJ2-4; 9 nucleotides line up with TRBD1. V dropped 6 bases and J dropped 3; count of bases not matched to a gene: 3. The CDR3 has 14 amino acids. Germline CDR1 and CDR2: MNHEY and SVGAGI. DNA of the CDR3: TGTGCCAGCAGACTGACAGGGGGCAAAAACATTCAGTACTTC. Its protein product is CASRLTGGKNIQYF.

This chain links TRBV11-2 with TRBJ2-2; 7 bases agree with TRBD2. This CDR3 has 15 amino acids. J gave up 1 base and V 5 bases, and 4 bases lay outside the gene matches. Germline values: CDR1 SGHAT, CDR2 FQNNGV. In nucleotides, the CDR3 is TGTGCCAGCAGCCCAGGGAGGGTGAACACCGGGGAGCTGTTTTTT. Translating gives CASSPGRVNTGELFF.

This clone was seen a single time. This rearrangement joins TRBV7-8 to TRBJ2-1; the match to TRBD2 covers 8 bases. The CDR3 has 15 residues. V lost 3 bases, J lost 1 base, and 2 bases stayed unmatched. Germline V CDR1 and CDR2: SGHVS, FQNEAQ. CDR3 DNA sequence: TGTGCCAGCAGCTTGAGCGGGAGTTCCTACAATGAGCAGTTCTTC. Translation gives CASSLSGSSYNEQFF.

The J gene is TRBJ2-5, the V gene TRBV7-3; 8 bases agree with TRBD2. The V gene end was trimmed by 0 bases and the J gene end by 4 bases; junction bases not matched to a gene: 10. Germline CDR1 reads SGHTA; CDR2 reads FQGTGA. The CDR3 contains 17 residues. CDR3: CASSLTTGTRRRETQYF. The CDR3, as DNA: TGTGCCAGCAGCTTAACGACCGGGACTAGAAGGAGAGAGACCCAGTACTTC. Full variable domain (remainder filled in from reference TRBV7-3 and TRBJ2-5): GAGVSQTPSNKVTEKGKYVELRCDPISGHTALYWYRQSLGQGPEFLIYFQGTGAADDSGLPNDRFFAVRPEGSVSTLKIQRTERGDSAVYLCASSLTTGTRRRETQYFGPGTRLLVL.

This clone came up a few times. V gene TRBV2 combines with J gene TRBJ1-1; D remains ambiguous. V shed 6 bases and J shed 7 bases, with 21 bases lying between them. Germline V lookup: CDR1 SNHLY, CDR2 FYNNEI. The CDR3 extends over 15 amino acids. CDR3 region: CASRSSLAPTGEAFF. DNA for the CDR3: TGTGCCAGCAGGTCTTCTCTAGCCCCCACGGGTGAAGCTTTCTTT.

This chain connects TRBV24-1 to TRBJ1-2; D remains unclear. Germline CDR1 KGHDR, CDR2 SFDVKD. Trimming stripped 0 bases from V and 8 bases from J, with 6 bases between. The CDR3 loop spans 12 amino acids. CDR3 amino acids: CATSDLAGGYTF. The CDR3 DNA reads TGTGCCACCAGTGATTTGGCGGGAGGCTACACCTTC.

The CDR3 region has the DNA TGTGCCACCACAAAAAGACCCCAGGGGTCCACAGATACGCAGTATTTT. Translating gives CATTKRPQGSTDTQYF. This sequence joins TRBV19 and TRBJ2-3; tentatively, D is TRBD1 (6 bases). V was clipped by 10 bases and J by 2 bases, with 22 bases between them. Germline V gives CDR1 LNHDA, CDR2 SQIVND (reference sequence). The CDR3 contains 16 residues.

This chain uses TRBV5-4 with TRBJ2-1; D is possibly TRBD2 (6 bases). CDR3 length equals 15 residues. Germline CDR1 and CDR2: SGHNT and YYREEE (reference sequence). The V end was cut by 3 bases, the J end by 1 base, with 11 bases between. Here the CDR3 reads CASSSLADSYNEQFF. In nucleotides, the CDR3 is TGTGCCAGCAGCTCCTTAGCGGATTCCTACAATGAGCAGTTCTTC.

This chain uses TRBV14 with TRBJ1-1, with unresolved D. Trimming cost V 4 bases and J 0 bases, with 9 bases left between them. This CDR3 is built from 14 residues. Germline CDR1 reads SGHDN; CDR2 reads FVKESK. CDR3 in amino acids: CASSPKKLNTEAFF. CDR3 coding DNA: TGTGCCAGCAGCCCCAAAAAGCTGAACACTGAAGCTTTCTTT.

The V call is TRBV27, the J call TRBJ2-7, with D possibly matching TRBD2 (5 bases). Looked up from germline, CDR1 is MNHEY and CDR2 is SMNVEV (reference sequence). This CDR3 region has 14 residues. Trimming stripped 2 bases from V and 5 bases from J, with 13 bases between. The CDR3 loop reads CASSLGGTVNEQYF. CDR3 bases: TGTGCCAGCAGTTTAGGAGGCACGGTCAACGAGCAGTACTTC.

The sample holds many counts of this clone. The rearrangement links TRBV4-1 to TRBJ2-7, with a weak D call TRBD1 (5 bases). V lost 4 bases to trimming and J lost 2 bases, with 9 bases between them. Germline CDR1 reads MGHRA; CDR2 reads YSYEKL. This CDR3 region has 13 residues. CDR3 residues: CASSLSDTYEQYV. Here the CDR3 DNA reads TGCGCCAGCAGCCTCTCGGACACCTACGAGCAGTACGTC.

The chain has TRBV19 and TRBJ2-3; a possible D gene is TRBD2 (5 bases). Trimming took off 3 bases at V and 4 bases at J, with 8 bases between the two ends. The CDR3 length is 13 residues. CDR1 and CDR2 (germline): LNHDA, SQIVND (reference sequence). For the CDR3, the DNA is TGTGCCAGTAGTATTCAGCGGTCAGATACGCAGTATTTT. Its translation: CASSIQRSDTQYF.

This clone was seen only a few times. The genes are TRBV5-4 and TRBJ2-2; D might be TRBD2 (6 bases). The CDR3 totals 16 residues. Per the germline V gene, CDR1 is SGHNT and CDR2 is YYREEE (reference sequence). V was pared by 2 bases and J by 5 bases, with 16 bases between. The CDR3 nucleotides read TGTGCCAGCAGCTTTGGTCCCAGGGCGGGGACCGGGGAGCTGTTTTTT. Translation gives CASSFGPRAGTGELFF. The entire variable domain, with the rest obtained from reference TRBV5-4 and TRBJ2-2, is as follows: ETGVTQSPTHLIKTRGQQVTLRCSSQSGHNTVSWYQQALGQGPQFIFQYYREEENGRGNFPPRFSGLQFPNYSSELNVNALELDDSALYLCASSFGPRAGTGELFFGEGSRLTVL.

This clone was seen more than once but under ten times. The chain joins TRBV19 to TRBJ1-1; possibly TRBD1 for D (6 bases). Germline V lookup: CDR1 LNHDA, CDR2 SQIVND (reference sequence). Trimming took 6 bases from V and 4 from J, leaving 9 bases between them. This CDR3 spans 12 amino acids. CDR3: CASRGGPTEAFF. The CDR3 DNA follows: TGTGCCAGTAGGGGGGGGCCCACTGAAGCTTTCTTT.

The chain links TRBV6-1 to TRBJ1-2; 7 bases match TRBD1. CDR1 is MNHNS, CDR2 SASEGT, per germline. Trimming at V came to 3 bases and at J to 0 bases, leaving 4 bases not matched to a gene. The CDR3 has 15 amino acids. CDR3 bases: TGTGCCAGCAGTGATTGGACAGGTGCTAACTATGGCTACACCTTC. As protein: CASSDWTGANYGYTF.

DNA of the CDR3: TGTGCCAGCAGCATCGGGGTTGGCCAGCCCCAGCATTTT. Protein: CASSIGVGQPQHF. The chain combines TRBV11-2 with TRBJ1-5, with D uncertain. Trimming left V 5 bases short and J 7 bases short, with 12 bases between. The CDR3 totals 13 residues. From germline, CDR1 is SGHAT and CDR2 FQNNGV.

The J gene is TRBJ2-3, the V gene TRBV12-5, with D possibly TRBD2 on 6 matching bases. Trimming pared 1 base from V and 6 bases from J, leaving 8 bases between. CDR3 length: 13 residues. CDR1 is LGHNT, CDR2 FRNRAP, per germline. In DNA form, the CDR3 reads TGTGCTAGTGGTTTGGGGAGGGTTGATACGCAGTATTTT. Amino acids: CASGLGRVDTQYF.

The genes are TRBV28 and TRBJ2-7; 10 nucleotides line up with TRBD2. J lost 7 bases, V lost 6 bases, and 9 bases had no gene match. The CDR3 length is 14 residues. Germline V gene sequence: CDR1 MDHEN, CDR2 SYDVKM. The CDR3 DNA sequence: TGTGCCAGCAGCAGTCTAGCGGGAGCCTCGGAGCAGTACTTC. Its protein product is CASSSLAGASEQYF.

This clone was observed a single time. The chain is built from TRBV24-1 and TRBJ2-5; TRBD2 is a possible D gene (7 bases). This CDR3 has 15 amino acids. Germline loops: CDR1 KGHDR, CDR2 SFDVKD. V lost 0 bases and J lost 4, with 11 bases in between. CDR3 bases: TGTGCCACCAGTGATTTGTCGGGGGGCTTAGAGACCCAGTACTTC. Protein product: CATSDLSGGLETQYF.

The rearrangement joins TRBV28 to TRBJ2-2; no clear D gene. The CDR3 runs to 15 residues. V lost 3 bases to trimming and J lost 4 bases, with 12 bases between them. Germline-derived CDR1 and CDR2 are MDHEN and SYDVKM. This CDR3 reads CASSFRPPGTGELFF. The CDR3 DNA follows: TGTGCCAGCAGTTTCCGCCCCCCCGGCACCGGGGAGCTGTTTTTT.

J is TRBJ2-7 and V is TRBV10-3; TRBD2 agrees at 7 bases. The CDR3 totals 15 residues. Germline trimming cut 0 bases from V and 2 bases from J; bases unmatched to any gene: 4. In germline, CDR1 is ENHRY, CDR2 SYGVKD. CDR3: CAISESGRGPYEQYF. The CDR3 DNA follows: TGTGCCATCAGTGAGTCGGGGAGGGGCCCCTACGAGCAGTACTTC.

The chain joins TRBV6-4 to TRBJ2-2, with 7 bases fitting TRBD1. The V gene end was trimmed by 8 bases and the J gene end by 5 bases; junction bases not matched to a gene: 8. The CDR3 runs to 14 residues. Germline values: CDR1 MRHNA, CDR2 SNTAGT. CDR3 amino acids: CASRPDRLTGELFF. CDR3 bases: TGTGCCAGCCGACCGGACAGGTTGACCGGGGAGCTGTTTTTT.

The CDR3 sequence is CSAWTVSYEQYF. DNA of the CDR3: TGCAGCGCCTGGACAGTCTCCTACGAGCAGTACTTC. The V gene is TRBV29-1, the J gene TRBJ2-7, with a tentative D call TRBD1 (6 bases). The V gene lost 7 bases and the J gene lost 0 bases, with 10 bases spanning the gap. This CDR3 region has 12 residues. Looked up from germline, CDR1 is SQVTM and CDR2 is ANQGSEA.

V usage is TRBV6-5 and J usage is TRBJ1-2; maybe TRBD1 (5 bases). Trimming shortened V by 10 bases and J by 4 bases, and 13 bases separated the two germline ends. Germline CDR1 is MNHEY and CDR2 is SVGAGI. CDR3 length: 12 residues. The CDR3, as DNA: TGTGCCACACTTGGGACTGCCTATGGCTACACCTTC. Protein product: CATLGTAYGYTF.

The genes are TRBV18 and TRBJ2-7; 8 bases map to TRBD2. The V and J ends lost 3 bases and 4 bases, in that order; junction bases with no gene match: 5. The CDR3 sequence is 14 residues long. The V gene's germline CDR1 is KGHSH and CDR2 LQKENI. CDR3 bases: TGTGCCAGCTCACCTACGGGGGGGGCGTACGAGCAGTACTTC. Its protein product is CASSPTGGAYEQYF.

CDR3 sequence reads: CSAISPSGGAIGELFF. The CDR3 DNA reads as TGCAGCGCCATTAGTCCTAGCGGGGGGGCTATCGGGGAGCTGTTTTTT. The rearrangement joins TRBV29-1 to TRBJ2-2; 12 positions agree with TRBD2. With 7 bases clipped from V and 7 bases from J, the junction kept 13 bases outside the gene matches. CDR1 is SQVTM, CDR2 ANQGSEA, per germline. The CDR3 contains 16 residues.

This clone has only a few counts. This chain links TRBV7-3 with TRBJ2-1, with TRBD1 as a possible D gene (5 bases). The V gene's germline CDR1 is SGHTA and CDR2 FQGTGA. This CDR3 spans 17 amino acids. The V end was cut by 5 bases, the J end by 0 bases, with 17 bases between. CDR3 DNA: TGTGCCAGCAGCGCAAACCAGGGCCGCCTCTCCTACAATGAGCAGTTCTTC. Translation gives CASSANQGRLSYNEQFF.